This T cell receptor (beta chain) is drawn from a study of siplizumab effects on memory and regulatory T cells (dated by TCRdb to 2018 to 2020). Some background on the complete study: The study examined how the anti-CD2 antibody siplizumab affects alloreactive T-cell subsets in allogeneic mixed lymphocyte reactions built from human PBMCs. The study at large found these results: In reactions with siplizumab, an average of 68.8% of mappable alloreactive CD4+ clones were Treg-derived, compared with 25% to 30% in control reactions. Whether proliferating Tregs from siplizumab cultures were suppressive was not functionally confirmed. Because sequences at frequencies below about 10^-5 were poorly captured, only a minor fraction of alloreactive clones could be mapped back to unstimulated subsets. A naive or memory phenotype could not be assigned to roughly 75-96% of proliferating CD4+ or CD8+ clones. The cumulative frequency of alloreactive sequences that could be traced back to unstimulated CD4+ memory T cells was significantly reduced by siplizumab. Greater diversity appeared to be present in unstimulated naive T cells than in memory T cells, and a substantial contribution to the alloresponse seemed to be made by naive cells.

This clone showed up just once. Which antigen it targets is not known. Within one base of it there is no much larger clone, and no base qualities were kept. Sorted unstimulated T cells and proliferating T cells recovered from mixed lymphocyte reactions underwent TCRbeta CDR3 sequencing. Fresh whole blood from some eleven HLA-typed healthy donors was used to isolate PBMCs. Library preparation employed the immunoSEQ multiplex PCR assay. About 10^5 TCR templates per sample were assayed by the deep sequencing platform. Genomic DNA extracted from sorted T cells was used for TCRbeta CDR3 sequencing. In the authors' own workflow: The R programming language was used for the clonal analysis of the TCRbeta CDR3 data. Alloreactive CD4+ and CD8+ clones were defined by comparing unstimulated samples with post-reaction CFSE-low samples. Regulatory or non-regulatory origin of alloreactive CD4+ clones was assigned by matching sequences to the sorted unstimulated Treg and non-Treg repertoires. This is the immuneACCESS table as TCRdb keeps it, with only in-frame sequences that have V and J called. A part of the clones is gone; compared with another copy, unresolved V genes explain less than half, and the rest is unexplained. V, J and clone size are taken as reported in that table, and D and trimming were inferred from the DNA itself. For this sample the table gives 75,000 to 95,000 clones, of which about 90% were detected only once. The ten largest clones represent 15% of the sample.

From the germline V gene (reference sequence), CDR1 is LNHDA and CDR2 is SQIVND. V loses 7 bases, J loses 4 bases, and the germline ends lie 16 bases apart. From the cysteine through the phenylalanine, the CDR3 covers 15 amino acids. The retained sequence is limited to the CDR3, 45 bases, with the frame set at the first base. Sequenced material: CD4+ T cells sorted from blood. The TCR comes from a human donor in good health. The rearranged segments are TRBV19 and TRBJ2-2; there is no confident call for the D gene. The nucleotide sequence reads as follows: TGTGCCAGTAAAAGCCCAGGTCGCGGCACCGGGGAGCTGTTTTTT. Its protein is CASKSPGRGTGELFF.